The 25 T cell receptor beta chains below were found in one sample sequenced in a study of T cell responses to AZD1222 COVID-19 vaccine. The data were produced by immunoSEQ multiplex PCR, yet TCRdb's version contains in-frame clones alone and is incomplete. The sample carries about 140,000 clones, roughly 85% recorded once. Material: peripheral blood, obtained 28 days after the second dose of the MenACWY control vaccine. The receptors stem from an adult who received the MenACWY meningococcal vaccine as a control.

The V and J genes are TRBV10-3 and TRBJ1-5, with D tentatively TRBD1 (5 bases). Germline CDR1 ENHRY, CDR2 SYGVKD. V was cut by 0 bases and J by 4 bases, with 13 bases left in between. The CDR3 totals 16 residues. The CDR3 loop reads CAISESGTRGNQPQHF. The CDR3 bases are TGTGCCATCAGTGAGTCGGGGACCCGGGGTAATCAGCCCCAGCATTTT.

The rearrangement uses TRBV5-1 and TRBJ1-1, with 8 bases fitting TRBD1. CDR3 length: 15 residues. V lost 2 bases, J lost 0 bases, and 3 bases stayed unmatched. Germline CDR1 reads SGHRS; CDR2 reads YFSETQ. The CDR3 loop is CASSLQGGLNTEAFF. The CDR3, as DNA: TGCGCCAGCAGCTTACAGGGGGGGCTGAACACTGAAGCTTTCTTT.

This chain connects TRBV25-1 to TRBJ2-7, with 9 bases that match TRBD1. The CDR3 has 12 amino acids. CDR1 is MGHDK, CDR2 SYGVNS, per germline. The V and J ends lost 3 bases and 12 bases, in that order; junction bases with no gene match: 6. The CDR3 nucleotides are TGTGCCAGCAGTGACCAAACAGGGGGCCGGTACGTC. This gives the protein CASSDQTGGRYV.

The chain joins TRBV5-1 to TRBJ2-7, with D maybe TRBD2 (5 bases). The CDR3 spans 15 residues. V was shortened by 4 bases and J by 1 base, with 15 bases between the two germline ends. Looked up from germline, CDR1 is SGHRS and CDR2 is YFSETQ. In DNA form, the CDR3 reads TGCGCCAGCAGCCCATACGGGGAGATTTCCTACGAGCAGTACTTC. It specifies CASSPYGEISYEQYF.

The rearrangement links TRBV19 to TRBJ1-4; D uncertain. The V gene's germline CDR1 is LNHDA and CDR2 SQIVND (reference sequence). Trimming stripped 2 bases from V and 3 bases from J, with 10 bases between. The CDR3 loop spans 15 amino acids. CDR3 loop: CASSIQTSPNEKLFF. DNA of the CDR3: TGTGCCAGTAGTATACAAACCAGTCCTAATGAAAAACTGTTTTTT.

This CDR3 is CASSLSTRQGGQETQYF. DNA for the CDR3: TGTGCCAGCAGCTTATCAACCAGACAGGGGGGCCAAGAGACCCAGTACTTC. The chain recombines TRBV7-3 with TRBJ2-5; 9 positions match TRBD1. V was pared by 2 bases and J by 1 base, with 8 bases of the junction left unmatched. CDR1 and CDR2 (germline): SGHTA, FQGTGA. The CDR3 has 17 residues.

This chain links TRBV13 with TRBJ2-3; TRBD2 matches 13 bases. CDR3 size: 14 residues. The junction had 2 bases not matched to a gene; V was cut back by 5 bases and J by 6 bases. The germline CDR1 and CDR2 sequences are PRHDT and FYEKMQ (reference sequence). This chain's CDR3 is CASSMTSGRDTQYF. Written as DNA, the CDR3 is TGTGCCAGCAGCATGACTAGCGGGAGGGATACGCAGTATTTT. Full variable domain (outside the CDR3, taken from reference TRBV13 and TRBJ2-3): AAGVIQSPRHLIKEKRETATLKCYPIPRHDTVYWYQQGPGQDPQFLISFYEKMQSDKGSIPDRFSAQQFSDYHSELNMSSLELGDSALYFCASSMTSGRDTQYFGPGTRLTVL.

The CDR3 coding sequence is TGTGCCAGCAGGACTAGCGGGGGAGAGACCCAGTACTTC. It yields the protein CASRTSGGETQYF. The chain carries TRBV2 and TRBJ2-5; 12 bases agree with TRBD2. Per germline, CDR1 SNHLY and CDR2 FYNNEI. With 6 bases clipped from V and 4 bases from J, the junction kept 0 bases outside the gene matches. The CDR3 runs 13 residues.

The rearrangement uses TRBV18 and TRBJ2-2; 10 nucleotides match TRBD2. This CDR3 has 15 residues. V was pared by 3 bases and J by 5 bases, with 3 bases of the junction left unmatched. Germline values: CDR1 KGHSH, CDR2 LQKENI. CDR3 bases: TGTGCCAGCTCACCCCTAGCGGGAGAGACCGGGGAGCTGTTTTTT. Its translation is CASSPLAGETGELFF.

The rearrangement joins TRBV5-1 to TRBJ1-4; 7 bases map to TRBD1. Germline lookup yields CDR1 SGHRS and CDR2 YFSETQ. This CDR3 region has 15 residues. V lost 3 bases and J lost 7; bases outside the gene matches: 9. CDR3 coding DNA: TGCGCCAGCAGCTCTTCCCAGGGGGTCGGTGAAAAACTGTTTTTT. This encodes CASSSSQGVGEKLFF.

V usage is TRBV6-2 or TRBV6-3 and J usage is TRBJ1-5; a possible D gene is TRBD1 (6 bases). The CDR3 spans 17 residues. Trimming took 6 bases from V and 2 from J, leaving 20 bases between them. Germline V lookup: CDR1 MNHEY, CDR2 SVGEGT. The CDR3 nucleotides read TGTGCCAGCAGCCGACGCGTACAGGGATGGGGCAATCAGCCCCAGCATTTT. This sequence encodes CASSRRVQGWGNQPQHF.

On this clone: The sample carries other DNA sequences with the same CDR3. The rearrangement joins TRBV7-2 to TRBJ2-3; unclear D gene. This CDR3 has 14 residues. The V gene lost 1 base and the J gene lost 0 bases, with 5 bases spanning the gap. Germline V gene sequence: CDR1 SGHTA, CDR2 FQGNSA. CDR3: CASSLVESTDTQYF. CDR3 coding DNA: TGTGCCAGCAGCTTAGTCGAAAGCACAGATACGCAGTATTTT.

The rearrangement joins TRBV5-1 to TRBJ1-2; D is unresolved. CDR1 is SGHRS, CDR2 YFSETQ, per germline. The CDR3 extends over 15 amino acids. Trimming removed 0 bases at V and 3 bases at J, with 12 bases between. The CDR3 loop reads CASSLGYRVDYGYTF. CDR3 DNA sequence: TGCGCCAGCAGCTTGGGATATCGGGTGGACTATGGCTACACCTTC. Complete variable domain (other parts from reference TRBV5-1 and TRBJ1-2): KAGVTQTPRYLIKTRGQQVTLSCSPISGHRSVSWYQQTPGQGLQFLFEYFSETQRNKGNFPGRFSGRQFSNSRSEMNVSTLELGDSALYLCASSLGYRVDYGYTFGSGTRLTVV.

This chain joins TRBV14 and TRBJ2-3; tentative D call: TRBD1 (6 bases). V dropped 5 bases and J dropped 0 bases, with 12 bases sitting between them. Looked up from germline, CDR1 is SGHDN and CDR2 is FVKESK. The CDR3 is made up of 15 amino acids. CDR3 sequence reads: CASSVYRGSTDTQYF. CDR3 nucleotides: TGTGCCAGCAGCGTATATAGGGGGAGCACAGATACGCAGTATTTT.

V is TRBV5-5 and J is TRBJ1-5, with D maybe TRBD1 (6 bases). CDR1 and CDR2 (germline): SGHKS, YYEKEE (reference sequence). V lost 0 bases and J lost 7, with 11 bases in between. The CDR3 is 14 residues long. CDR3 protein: CASSLEGDGQPQHF. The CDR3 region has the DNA TGTGCCAGCAGCTTGGAGGGGGATGGCCAGCCCCAGCATTTT.

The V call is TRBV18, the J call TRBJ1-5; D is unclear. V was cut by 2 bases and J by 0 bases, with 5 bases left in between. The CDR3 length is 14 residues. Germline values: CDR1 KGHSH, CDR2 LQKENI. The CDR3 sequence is CASSPSNSNQPQHF. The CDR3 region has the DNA TGTGCCAGCTCACCAAGTAATAGCAATCAGCCCCAGCATTTT.

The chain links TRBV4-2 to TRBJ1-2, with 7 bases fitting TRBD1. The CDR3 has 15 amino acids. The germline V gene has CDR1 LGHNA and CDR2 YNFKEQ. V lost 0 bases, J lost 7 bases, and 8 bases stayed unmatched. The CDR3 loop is CASSQDPGGTGGYTF. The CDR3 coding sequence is TGTGCCAGCAGCCAAGACCCAGGGGGTACCGGTGGCTACACCTTC.

The CDR3 here is CASSLRTRIRDTGELFF. The CDR3, as DNA: TGTGCCAGCAGCTTGCGGACTAGAATTCGGGACACCGGGGAGCTGTTTTTT. The chain carries TRBV7-2 and TRBJ2-2; the match to TRBD2 covers 7 bases. The CDR3 is 17 amino acids. Germline lookup yields CDR1 SGHTA and CDR2 FQGNSA. Trimming took 3 bases from V and 3 from J; bases not matched to a gene: 10.

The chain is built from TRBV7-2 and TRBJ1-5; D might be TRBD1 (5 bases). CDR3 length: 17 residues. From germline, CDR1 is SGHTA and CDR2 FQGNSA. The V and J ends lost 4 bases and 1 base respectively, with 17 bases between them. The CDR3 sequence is CASSSDRGPGSNQPQHF. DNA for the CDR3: TGTGCCAGCAGCTCCGACCGTGGCCCAGGGAGCAATCAGCCCCAGCATTTT.

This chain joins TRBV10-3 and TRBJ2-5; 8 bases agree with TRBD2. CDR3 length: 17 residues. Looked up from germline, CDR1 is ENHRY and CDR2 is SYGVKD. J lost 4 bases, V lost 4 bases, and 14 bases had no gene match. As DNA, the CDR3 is TGTGCCATCAGTGGCGGTAGCGGGGCGGGTAGATCAGAGACCCAGTACTTC. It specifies CAISGGSGAGRSETQYF.

The CDR3 bases are TGCGCCAGCAGCTTGAACAGCGGGGACACTGAAGCTTTCTTT. Residues: CASSLNSGDTEAFF. The rearrangement links TRBV5-1 to TRBJ1-1; D remains unclear. The CDR3 has 14 residues. Trimming shortened V by 1 base and J by 3 bases, and 10 bases separated the two germline ends. The germline gives CDR1 SGHRS, CDR2 YFSETQ.

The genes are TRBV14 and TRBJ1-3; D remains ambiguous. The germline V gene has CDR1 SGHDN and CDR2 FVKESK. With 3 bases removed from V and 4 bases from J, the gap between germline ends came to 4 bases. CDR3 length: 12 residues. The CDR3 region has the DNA TGTGCCAGCAGCCAGGAGGGAAACACCATATATTTT. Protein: CASSQEGNTIYF.

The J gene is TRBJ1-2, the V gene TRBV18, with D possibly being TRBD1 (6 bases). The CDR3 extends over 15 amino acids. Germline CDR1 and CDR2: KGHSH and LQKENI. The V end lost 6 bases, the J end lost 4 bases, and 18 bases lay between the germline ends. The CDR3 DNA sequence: TGTGCCAGCTCCAACAGGGAAGGGATGACCTATGGCTACACCTTC. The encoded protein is CASSNREGMTYGYTF. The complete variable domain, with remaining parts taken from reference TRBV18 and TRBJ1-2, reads NAGVMQNPRHLVRRRGQEARLRCSPMKGHSHVYWYRQLPEEGLKFMVYLQKENIIDESGMPKERFSAEFPKEGPSILRIQQVVRGDSAAYFCASSNREGMTYGYTFGSGTRLTVV.

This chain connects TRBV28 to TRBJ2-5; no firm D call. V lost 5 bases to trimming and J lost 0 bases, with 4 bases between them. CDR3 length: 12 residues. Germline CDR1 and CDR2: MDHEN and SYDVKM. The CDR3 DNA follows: TGTGCCAGCAGTGAGAACCAAGAGACCCAGTACTTC. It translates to CASSENQETQYF.

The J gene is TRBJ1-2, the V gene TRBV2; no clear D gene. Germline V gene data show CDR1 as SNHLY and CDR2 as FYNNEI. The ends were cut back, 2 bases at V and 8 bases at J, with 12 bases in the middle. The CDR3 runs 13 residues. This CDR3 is CASSESPFGGYTF. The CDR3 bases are TGTGCCAGCAGTGAATCCCCCTTCGGAGGCTACACCTTC. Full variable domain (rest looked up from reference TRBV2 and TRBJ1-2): EPEVTQTPSHQVTQMGQEVILRCVPISNHLYFYWYRQILGQKVEFLVSFYNNEISEKSEIFDDQFSVERPDGSNFTLKIRSTKLEDSAMYFCASSESPFGGYTFGSGTRLTVV.